This T cell receptor (beta chain) was captured by sequencing in a study of T cells after yellow fever vaccination. This clonotype was seen at least ten times. Germline V gene sequence: CDR1 SGHRS, CDR2 YFSETQ. Trimming cost V 4 bases and J 3 bases; bases outside gene matches: 6. CDR3 length: 15 amino acids. A single record per CDR3 protein comes from TCRdb applying MiXCR to the 5' RACE reads. The sample holds more than 65,000 distinct CDR3 sequences, 4.5% to 7.5% seen once. The material sequenced was CD4+ T cells sorted from PBMCs, taken roughly 14 days after the first yellow fever vaccination. This chain uses TRBV5-1 with TRBJ2-5; TRBD2 matches 10 bases. This TCR was sampled from a man younger than 35 who received the YFV17D yellow fever vaccine. The CDR3 is CASSGYGTSEETQYF. As DNA, the CDR3 is TGCGCCAGCAGCGGGTACGGGACTAGCGAAGAGACCCAGTACTTC.